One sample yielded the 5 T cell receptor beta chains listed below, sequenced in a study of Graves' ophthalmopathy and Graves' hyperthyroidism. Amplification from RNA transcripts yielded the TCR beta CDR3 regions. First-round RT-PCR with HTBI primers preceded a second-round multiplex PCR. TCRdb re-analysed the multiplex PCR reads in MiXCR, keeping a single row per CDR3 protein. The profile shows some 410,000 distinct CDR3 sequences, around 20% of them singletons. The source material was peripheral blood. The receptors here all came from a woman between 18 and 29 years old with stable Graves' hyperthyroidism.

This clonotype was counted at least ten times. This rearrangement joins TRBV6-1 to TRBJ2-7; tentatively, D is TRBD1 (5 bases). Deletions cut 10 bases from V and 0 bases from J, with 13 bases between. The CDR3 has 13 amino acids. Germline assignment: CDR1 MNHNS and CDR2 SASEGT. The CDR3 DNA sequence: TGTGCCACCATAGGACACAGCTCCTACGAGCAGTACTTC. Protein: CATIGHSSYEQYF.

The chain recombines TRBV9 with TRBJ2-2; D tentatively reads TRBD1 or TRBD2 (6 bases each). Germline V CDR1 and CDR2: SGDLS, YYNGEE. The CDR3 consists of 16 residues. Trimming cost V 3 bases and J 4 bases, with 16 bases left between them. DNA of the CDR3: TGTGCCAGCAGCGGGGGGGCACAGGGCCCCACCGGGGAGCTGTTTTTT. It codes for CASSGGAQGPTGELFF. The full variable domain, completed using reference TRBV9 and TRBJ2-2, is DSGVTQTPKHLITATGQRVTLRCSPRSGDLSVYWYQQSLDQGLQFLIQYYNGEERAKGNILERFSAQQFPDLHSELNLSSLELGDSALYFCASSGGAQGPTGELFFGEGSRLTVL.

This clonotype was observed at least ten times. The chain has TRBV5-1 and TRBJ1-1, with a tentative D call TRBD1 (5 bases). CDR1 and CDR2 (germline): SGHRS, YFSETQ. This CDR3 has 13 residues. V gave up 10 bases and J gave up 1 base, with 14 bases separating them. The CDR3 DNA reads TGCGCCTCAAGGAGGGACGAGAACACTGAAGCTTTCTTT. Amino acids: CASRRDENTEAFF.

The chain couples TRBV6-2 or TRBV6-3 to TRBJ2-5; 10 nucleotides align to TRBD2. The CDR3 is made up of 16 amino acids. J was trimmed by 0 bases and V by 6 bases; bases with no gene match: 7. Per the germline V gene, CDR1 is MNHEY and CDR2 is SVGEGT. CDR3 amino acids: CASRIRTSGHQETQYF. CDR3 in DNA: TGTGCCAGCAGAATACGGACTAGCGGACACCAAGAGACCCAGTACTTC.

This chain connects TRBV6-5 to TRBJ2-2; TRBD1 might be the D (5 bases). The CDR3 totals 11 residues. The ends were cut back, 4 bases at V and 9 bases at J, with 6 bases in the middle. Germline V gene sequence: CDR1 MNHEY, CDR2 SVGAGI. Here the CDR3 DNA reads TGTGCCAGCAGTTCAGGGTGGGAGCTGTTTTTT. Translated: CASSSGWELFF.